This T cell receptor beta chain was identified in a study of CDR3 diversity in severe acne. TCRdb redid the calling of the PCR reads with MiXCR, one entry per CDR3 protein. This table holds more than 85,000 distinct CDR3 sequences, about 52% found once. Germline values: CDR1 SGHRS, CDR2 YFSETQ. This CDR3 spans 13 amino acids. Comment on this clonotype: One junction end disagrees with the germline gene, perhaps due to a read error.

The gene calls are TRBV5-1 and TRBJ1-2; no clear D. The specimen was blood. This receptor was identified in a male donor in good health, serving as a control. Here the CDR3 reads CASSPGDSYGYTF. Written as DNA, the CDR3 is TGTGCCAGCAGCCCAGGAGACTCCTATGGCTACACCTTC.